Listed here is a single T cell receptor beta chain. The data belong to a study of OX40 agonist ivuxolimab in advanced cancers. At the level of the study: Patients were given ivuxolimab, an antibody that agonizes OX40 (CD134).

Method: immunoSEQ multiplex PCR; TCRdb's copy keeps in-frame clones and lacks some. Counted here are around 140,000 clones, approximately 90% occurring once; the ten biggest clones make up about 1%. CDR3 length: 16 residues. The germline gives CDR1 KGHSH, CDR2 LQKENI. V lost 2 bases, J lost 3 bases, and 2 bases stayed unmatched. This receptor was identified in an adult with an advanced solid tumor such as melanoma, head and neck, liver or kidney cancer. The chain is built from TRBV18 and TRBJ2-1; 12 bases are shared with TRBD2. The specimen was CD4+ or CD8+ T cells sorted from blood, collected in a trial of the OX40 agonist ivuxolimab. The CDR3 reads CASSPTSGRIYNEQFF. The CDR3 region has the DNA TGTGCCAGCTCACCAACTAGCGGGAGGATCTACAATGAGCAGTTCTTC.